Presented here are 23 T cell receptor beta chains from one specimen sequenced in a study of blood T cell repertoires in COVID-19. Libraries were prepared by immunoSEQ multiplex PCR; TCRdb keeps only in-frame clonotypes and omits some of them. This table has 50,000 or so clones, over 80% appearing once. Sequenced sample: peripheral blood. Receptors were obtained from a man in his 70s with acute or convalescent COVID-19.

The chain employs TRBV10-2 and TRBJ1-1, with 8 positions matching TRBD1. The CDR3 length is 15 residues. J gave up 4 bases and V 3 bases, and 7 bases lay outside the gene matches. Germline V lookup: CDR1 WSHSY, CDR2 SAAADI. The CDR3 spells CASSEQGVGGTEAFF. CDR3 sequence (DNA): TGCGCCAGCAGTGAACAGGGGGTAGGGGGCACTGAAGCTTTCTTT.

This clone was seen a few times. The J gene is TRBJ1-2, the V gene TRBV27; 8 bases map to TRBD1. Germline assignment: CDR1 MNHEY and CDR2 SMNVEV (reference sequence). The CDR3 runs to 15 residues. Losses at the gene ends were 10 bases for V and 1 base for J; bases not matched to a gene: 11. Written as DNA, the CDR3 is TGTGCCACCTCGTTCGGACAGGGTGATAACTATGGCTACACCTTC. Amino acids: CATSFGQGDNYGYTF.

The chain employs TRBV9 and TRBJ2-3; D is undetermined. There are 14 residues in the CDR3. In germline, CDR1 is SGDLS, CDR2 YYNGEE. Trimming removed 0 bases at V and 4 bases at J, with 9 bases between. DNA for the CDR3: TGTGCCAGCAGCGTAGTTACGGGTTCAGATACGCAGTATTTT. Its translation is CASSVVTGSDTQYF.

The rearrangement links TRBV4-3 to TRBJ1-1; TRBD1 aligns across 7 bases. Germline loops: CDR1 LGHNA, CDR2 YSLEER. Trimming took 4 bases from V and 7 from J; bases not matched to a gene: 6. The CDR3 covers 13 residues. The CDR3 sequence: CASSRNRGGEAFF. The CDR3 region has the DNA TGCGCCAGCAGCCGGAACAGGGGTGGTGAAGCTTTCTTT.

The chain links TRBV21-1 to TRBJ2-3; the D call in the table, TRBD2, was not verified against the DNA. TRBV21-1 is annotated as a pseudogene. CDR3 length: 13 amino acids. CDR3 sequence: CASAIRGRITQYF. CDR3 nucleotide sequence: TGTGCCAGCGCTATCCGGGGAAGGATCACGCAGTATTTT.

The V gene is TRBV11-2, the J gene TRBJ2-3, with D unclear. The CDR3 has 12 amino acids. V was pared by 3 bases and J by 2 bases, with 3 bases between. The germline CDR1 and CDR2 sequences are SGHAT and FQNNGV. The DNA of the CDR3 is TGTGCCAGCAGCTTCCACACAGATACGCAGTATTTT. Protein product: CASSFHTDTQYF.

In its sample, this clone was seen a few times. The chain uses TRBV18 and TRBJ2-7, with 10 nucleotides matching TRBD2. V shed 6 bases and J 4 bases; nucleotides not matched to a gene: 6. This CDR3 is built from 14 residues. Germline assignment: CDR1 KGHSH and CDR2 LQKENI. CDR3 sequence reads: CASSPPSGSYEQYF. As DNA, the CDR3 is TGTGCCAGCTCTCCCCCTAGCGGGAGTTACGAGCAGTACTTC.

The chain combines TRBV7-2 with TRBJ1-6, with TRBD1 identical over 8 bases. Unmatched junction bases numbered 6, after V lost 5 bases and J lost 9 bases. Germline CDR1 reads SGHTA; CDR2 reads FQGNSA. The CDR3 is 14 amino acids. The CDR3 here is CASSTDRVVSPLHF. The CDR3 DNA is TGTGCCAGCAGCACGGACAGGGTTGTTTCACCCCTCCACTTT. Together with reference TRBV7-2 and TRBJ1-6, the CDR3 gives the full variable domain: GAGVSQSPSNKVTEKGKDVELRCDPISGHTALYWYRQSLGQGLEFLIYFQGNSAPDKSGLPSDRFSAERTGGSVSTLTIQRTQQEDSAVYLCASSTDRVVSPLHFGNGTRLTVT.

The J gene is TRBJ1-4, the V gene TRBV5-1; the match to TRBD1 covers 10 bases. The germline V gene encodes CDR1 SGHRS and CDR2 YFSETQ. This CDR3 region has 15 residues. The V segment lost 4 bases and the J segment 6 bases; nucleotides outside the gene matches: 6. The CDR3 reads CASSRDRGGDEKLFF. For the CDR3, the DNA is TGCGCCAGCAGCCGGGACAGGGGAGGGGATGAAAAACTGTTTTTT.

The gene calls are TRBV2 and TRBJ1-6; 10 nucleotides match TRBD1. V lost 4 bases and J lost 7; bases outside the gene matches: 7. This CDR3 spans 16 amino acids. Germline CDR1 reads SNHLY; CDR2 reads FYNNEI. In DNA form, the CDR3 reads TGTGCCAGCAGTGCTACCGGGACAGGGGTGAATTCACCCCTCCACTTT. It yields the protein CASSATGTGVNSPLHF.

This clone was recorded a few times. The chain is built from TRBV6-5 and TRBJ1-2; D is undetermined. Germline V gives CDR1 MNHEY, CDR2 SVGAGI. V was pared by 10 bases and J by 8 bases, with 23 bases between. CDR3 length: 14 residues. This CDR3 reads CATARGVEGSGYTF. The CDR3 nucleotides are TGTGCCACCGCCCGAGGAGTAGAGGGATCGGGCTACACCTTC.

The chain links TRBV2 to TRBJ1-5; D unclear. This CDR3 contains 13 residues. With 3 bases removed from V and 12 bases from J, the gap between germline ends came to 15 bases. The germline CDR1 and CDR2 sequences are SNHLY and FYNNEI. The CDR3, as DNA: TGTGCCAGCAGTGAGACGGGCAAGGACTACCAGCATTTT. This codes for CASSETGKDYQHF.

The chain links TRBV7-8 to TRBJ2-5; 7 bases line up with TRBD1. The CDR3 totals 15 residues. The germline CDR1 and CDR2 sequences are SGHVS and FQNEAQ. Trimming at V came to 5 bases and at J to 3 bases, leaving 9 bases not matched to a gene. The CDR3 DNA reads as TGTGCCAGCAGCCCAAGAGGGACAGAAAAAGAGACCCAGTACTTC. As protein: CASSPRGTEKETQYF.

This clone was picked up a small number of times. The CDR3 region has the DNA TGTGCCAGCTCACCAGGGCTTCGGACAGTCGACTATGGCTACACCTTC. It is translated as CASSPGLRTVDYGYTF. The rearrangement links TRBV18 to TRBJ1-2; the D gene is possibly TRBD1 (6 bases). Germline V gene data show CDR1 as KGHSH and CDR2 as LQKENI. Trimming left V 2 bases short and J 3 bases short, with 16 bases between. The CDR3 spans 16 residues.

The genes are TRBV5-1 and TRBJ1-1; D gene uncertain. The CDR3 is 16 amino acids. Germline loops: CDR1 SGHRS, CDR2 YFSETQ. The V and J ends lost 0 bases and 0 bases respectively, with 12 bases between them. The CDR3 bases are TGCGCCAGCAGCTTGGGGCCCTCCGGGGTGAACACTGAAGCTTTCTTT. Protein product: CASSLGPSGVNTEAFF.

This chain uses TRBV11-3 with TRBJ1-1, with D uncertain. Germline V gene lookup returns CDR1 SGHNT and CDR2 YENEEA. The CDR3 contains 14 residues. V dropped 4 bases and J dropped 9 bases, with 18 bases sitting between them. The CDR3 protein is CASSSASGSPQAFF. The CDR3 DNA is TGTGCCAGCAGCTCCGCTTCGGGGTCCCCCCAAGCTTTCTTT.

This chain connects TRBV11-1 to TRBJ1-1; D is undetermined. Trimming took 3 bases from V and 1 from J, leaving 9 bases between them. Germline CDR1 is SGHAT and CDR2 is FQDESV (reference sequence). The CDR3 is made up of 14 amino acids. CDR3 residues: CASSLAWANTEAFF. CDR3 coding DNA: TGTGCCAGCAGCTTGGCATGGGCGAACACTGAAGCTTTCTTT.

As DNA, the CDR3 is TGTGCCAGCAGCTTAGTCGTTAGCGGGACCTACGAGCAGTACTTC. It translates to CASSLVVSGTYEQYF. The gene calls are TRBV7-9 and TRBJ2-7; the match to TRBD2 covers 8 bases. The V and J ends lost 1 base and 2 bases, in that order; junction bases with no gene match: 4. Germline CDR1 reads SEHNR; CDR2 reads FQNEAQ (reference sequence). The CDR3 loop spans 15 amino acids. The full variable domain, rest sourced from reference TRBV7-9 and TRBJ2-7, is DTGVSQNPRHKITKRGQNVTFRCDPISEHNRLYWYRQTLGQGPEFLTYFQNEAQLEKSRLLSDRFSAERPKGSFSTLEIQRTEQGDSAMYLCASSLVVSGTYEQYFGPGTRLTVT.

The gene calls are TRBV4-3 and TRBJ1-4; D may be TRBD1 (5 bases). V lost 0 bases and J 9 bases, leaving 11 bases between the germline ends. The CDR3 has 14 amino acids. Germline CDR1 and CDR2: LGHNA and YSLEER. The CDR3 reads CASSQDRARQKLFF. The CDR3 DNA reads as TGCGCCAGCAGCCAAGACAGGGCCAGACAAAAACTGTTTTTT.

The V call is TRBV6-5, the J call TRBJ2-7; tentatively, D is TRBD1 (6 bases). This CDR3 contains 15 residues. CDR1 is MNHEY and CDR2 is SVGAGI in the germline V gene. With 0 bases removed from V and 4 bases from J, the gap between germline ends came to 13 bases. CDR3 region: CASSYSRRGWYEQYF. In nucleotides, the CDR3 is TGTGCCAGCAGTTACTCTAGAAGGGGGTGGTACGAGCAGTACTTC.

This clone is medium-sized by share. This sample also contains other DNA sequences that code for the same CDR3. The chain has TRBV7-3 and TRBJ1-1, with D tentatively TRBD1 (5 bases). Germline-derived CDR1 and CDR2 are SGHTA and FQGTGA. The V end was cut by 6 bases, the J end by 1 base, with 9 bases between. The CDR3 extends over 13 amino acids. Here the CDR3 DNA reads TGTGCCAGCAGTTTACAGGAGAACACTGAAGCTTTCTTT. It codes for CASSLQENTEAFF.

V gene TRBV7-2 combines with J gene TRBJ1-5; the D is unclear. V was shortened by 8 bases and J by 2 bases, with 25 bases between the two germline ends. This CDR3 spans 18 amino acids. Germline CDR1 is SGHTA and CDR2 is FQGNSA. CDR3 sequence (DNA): TGTGCCAGCGCCCCGGCTGGGTACGGAGCCTTTGGCAATCAGCCCCAGCATTTT. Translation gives CASAPAGYGAFGNQPQHF.

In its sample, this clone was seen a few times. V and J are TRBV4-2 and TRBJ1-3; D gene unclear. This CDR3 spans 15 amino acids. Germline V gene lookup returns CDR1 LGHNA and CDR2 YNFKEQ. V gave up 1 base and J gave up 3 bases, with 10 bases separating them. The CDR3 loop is CASSQVAADGNTIYF. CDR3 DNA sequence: TGTGCCAGCAGCCAAGTTGCGGCTGATGGAAACACCATATATTTT.